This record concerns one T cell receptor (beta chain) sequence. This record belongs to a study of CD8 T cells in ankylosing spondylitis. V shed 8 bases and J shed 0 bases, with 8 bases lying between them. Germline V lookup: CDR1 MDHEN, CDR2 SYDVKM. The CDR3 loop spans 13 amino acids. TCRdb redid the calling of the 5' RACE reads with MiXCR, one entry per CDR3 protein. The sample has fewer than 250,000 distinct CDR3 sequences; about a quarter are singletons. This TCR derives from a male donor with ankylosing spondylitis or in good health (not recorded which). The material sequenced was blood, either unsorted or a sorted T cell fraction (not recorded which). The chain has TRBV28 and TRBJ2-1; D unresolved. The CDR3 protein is CASRLLSYNEQFF. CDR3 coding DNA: TGTGCCAGCCGGCTCCTCTCCTACAATGAGCAGTTCTTC.